This passage covers 20 T cell receptor beta chains from one sample sequenced in a study of shared clonotypes between healthy human individuals. This table comes from immunoSEQ multiplex PCR, and its TCRdb copy is limited to in-frame clones, with some not included. The repertoire holds about 2.2 million clones, with around 95% as singletons. CD45RO-negative CD8 cells positively selected for CCR7 made up the naive population, which excluded terminally differentiated effector memory CD45RA+ cells. Sequencing was performed on naive CD8+ T cells from PBMCs. The source is a man aged 18 to 35 in good health. Some clones in this sample may be carry-over from other donors' samples.

V usage is TRBV19 and J usage is TRBJ2-1; 7 bases agree with TRBD2. The trim removed 1 base at V and 7 bases at J, leaving 7 bases unmatched. CDR1 and CDR2 (germline): LNHDA, SQIVND (reference sequence). The CDR3 totals 15 residues. The CDR3 coding sequence is TGTGCCAGTAGTATAGGGGCGGGAGAGCTAAATGAGCAGTTCTTC. Amino acids: CASSIGAGELNEQFF.

A single count supports this clone. The chain has TRBV27 and TRBJ2-7; 7 bases match TRBD1. The CDR3 totals 13 residues. Germline loops: CDR1 MNHEY, CDR2 SMNVEV (reference sequence). J was trimmed by 7 bases and V by 7 bases; bases with no gene match: 10. CDR3: CASIRTGSWEQYF. The CDR3 nucleotides are TGTGCCAGCATCCGGACAGGCTCTTGGGAGCAGTACTTC.

The CDR3 DNA sequence: TGTGCCAGCAGCTCTGGTGGGACAGGGGCCTACAATGAGCAGTTCTTC. It specifies CASSSGGTGAYNEQFF. This chain uses TRBV7-9 with TRBJ2-1; 10 nucleotides agree with TRBD1. CDR1 is SEHNR and CDR2 is FQNEAQ in the germline V gene (reference sequence). The CDR3 loop spans 16 amino acids. V lost 4 bases and J lost 2; bases outside the gene matches: 5.

The rearrangement uses TRBV9 and TRBJ2-3; D is unresolved. Per germline, CDR1 SGDLS and CDR2 YYNGEE. CDR3 size: 15 residues. V lost 0 bases to trimming and J lost 2 bases, with 10 bases between them. CDR3 in amino acids: CASSVVPAPTDTQYF. The CDR3 coding sequence is TGTGCCAGCAGCGTAGTCCCCGCCCCCACAGATACGCAGTATTTT. The variable domain in full, with the rest retrieved from reference TRBV9 and TRBJ2-3, is DSGVTQTPKHLITATGQRVTLRCSPRSGDLSVYWYQQSLDQGLQFLIQYYNGEERAKGNILERFSAQQFPDLHSELNLSSLELGDSALYFCASSVVPAPTDTQYFGPGTRLTVL.

The chain employs TRBV7-9 and TRBJ1-2, with a weak D call TRBD1 (6 bases). Trimming shortened V by 5 bases and J by 5 bases, and 12 bases separated the two germline ends. This CDR3 spans 13 amino acids. The V gene's germline CDR1 is SEHNR and CDR2 FQNEAQ (reference sequence). The CDR3 bases are TGTGCCAGCAGCCCCGGGACACCTTATGGCTACACCTTC. This codes for CASSPGTPYGYTF.

The gene calls are TRBV4-3 and TRBJ1-2; D call uncertain. This CDR3 comprises 18 residues. Trimming took 1 base from V and 0 from J, leaving 18 bases between them. In germline, CDR1 is LGHNA, CDR2 YSLEER. As DNA, the CDR3 is TGCGCCAGCAGCCAAGGGGTCAAGGGAATCTCTTCTAACTATGGCTACACCTTC. It codes for CASSQGVKGISSNYGYTF.

The J gene is TRBJ2-1, the V gene TRBV29-1; 8 nucleotides match TRBD1. J gave up 7 bases and V 2 bases, and 4 bases lay outside the gene matches. CDR3 size: 13 residues. Germline V gene sequence: CDR1 SQVTM, CDR2 ANQGSEA. This CDR3 is CSVERTGLNEQFF. In DNA, the CDR3 is TGCAGCGTTGAAAGGACAGGGCTGAATGAGCAGTTCTTC.

A word on this clone: One end of the junction fails to match germline, which may point to a read error. The rearrangement joins TRBV15 to TRBJ1-1; 9 bases agree with TRBD1. From germline, CDR1 is LNHNV and CDR2 YYDKDF (reference sequence). The length of the CDR3 is 17 residues. CDR3 DNA: TGTGCCACCAGCGGAGATTTCGGGACAGGGTTGAACACTGAAGCTTTCTTT. Translating gives CATSGDFGTGLNTEAFF.

The V gene is TRBV7-9, the J gene TRBJ2-7, with 8 bases aligning to TRBD2. Germline V gene lookup returns CDR1 SEHNR and CDR2 FQNEAQ (reference sequence). With V trimmed by 5 bases and J by 3 bases, 9 bases remained unmatched. This CDR3 has 15 amino acids. CDR3 amino acids: CASSDGLAEIYEQYF. For the CDR3, the DNA is TGTGCCAGCAGCGACGGACTAGCCGAAATCTACGAGCAGTACTTC.

The chain employs TRBV27 and TRBJ2-1, with D perhaps TRBD2 (5 bases). Germline-derived CDR1 and CDR2 are MNHEY and SMNVEV (reference sequence). CDR3 length: 17 residues. With 5 bases removed from V and 0 bases from J, the gap between germline ends came to 17 bases. The CDR3 bases are TGTGCCAGCAGTAGCTCGTGGAAGCGGAGCTCCTACAATGAGCAGTTCTTC. Translation gives CASSSSWKRSSYNEQFF.

The genes are TRBV6-1 and TRBJ2-1; perhaps TRBD1 as D (6 bases). CDR1 and CDR2 (germline): MNHNS, SASEGT. V was cut by 4 bases and J by 5 bases, with 12 bases left in between. CDR3 size: 14 residues. CDR3 DNA: TGTGCCAGCAGTGCCGGGACATCGCACAATGAGCAGTTCTTC. Translating gives CASSAGTSHNEQFF.

This sequence joins TRBV19 and TRBJ2-1, with 10 bases aligning to TRBD2. The CDR3 runs to 14 residues. The V segment lost 11 bases and the J segment 4 bases; nucleotides outside the gene matches: 8. Germline V gene sequence: CDR1 LNHDA, CDR2 SQIVND (reference sequence). This chain's CDR3 is CASRGAGGYNEQFF. The DNA of the CDR3 is TGTGCCTCCCGGGGAGCGGGAGGGTACAATGAGCAGTTCTTC.

This chain links TRBV7-3 with TRBJ2-5, with 11 bases identical to TRBD2. The CDR3 is 16 residues long. The junction had 2 bases not matched to a gene; V was cut back by 0 bases and J by 2 bases. Germline V CDR1 and CDR2: SGHTA, FQGTGA. CDR3 amino acids: CASSLTLAGGQETQYF. CDR3 DNA: TGTGCCAGCAGCTTAACGCTAGCGGGAGGACAAGAGACCCAGTACTTC. Full variable domain (rest looked up from reference TRBV7-3 and TRBJ2-5): GAGVSQTPSNKVTEKGKYVELRCDPISGHTALYWYRQSLGQGPEFLIYFQGTGAADDSGLPNDRFFAVRPEGSVSTLKIQRTERGDSAVYLCASSLTLAGGQETQYFGPGTRLLVL.

This rearrangement joins TRBV5-6 to TRBJ1-2; TRBD1 agrees at 9 bases. The CDR3 spans 14 residues. J was trimmed by 6 bases and V by 0 bases; bases with no gene match: 3. Germline CDR1 SGHDT, CDR2 YYEEEE. The CDR3 sequence: CASSLGGTGNGYTF. The CDR3 DNA reads as TGTGCCAGCAGCTTGGGCGGGACAGGGAATGGCTACACCTTC.

The rearrangement links TRBV7-9 to TRBJ2-1; 8 nucleotides agree with TRBD1. The CDR3 loop spans 16 amino acids. Germline V gives CDR1 SEHNR, CDR2 FQNEAQ (reference sequence). Trimming removed 5 bases from V and 2 bases from J; junction bases left unmatched: 8. This CDR3 reads CASSPGQGEAYNEQFF. The CDR3 DNA sequence: TGTGCCAGCAGCCCAGGACAGGGAGAAGCCTACAATGAGCAGTTCTTC.

The chain carries TRBV5-5 and TRBJ1-3; a weak D match, TRBD1 (6 bases). The CDR3 has 16 amino acids. Germline V gene sequence: CDR1 SGHKS, CDR2 YYEKEE (reference sequence). Trimming left V 6 bases short and J 3 bases short, with 19 bases between. The CDR3 nucleotides read TGTGCCAGCAACGCCTACCCAGGGGCAGTTGGAAACACCATATATTTT. This translates into CASNAYPGAVGNTIYF.

The V and J genes are TRBV4-2 and TRBJ1-4; 7 bases are a match to TRBD1. The CDR3 has 19 residues. The germline V gene has CDR1 LGHNA and CDR2 YNFKEQ. Trimming took 3 bases from V and 6 from J; bases not matched to a gene: 19. CDR3 amino acids: CASSHTHGGEDREDEKLFF. The CDR3 DNA is TGTGCCAGCAGCCATACCCATGGGGGAGAAGACAGGGAGGATGAAAAACTGTTTTTT.

The chain has TRBV9 and TRBJ2-3; D might be TRBD1 or TRBD2, each matching 7 bases. The CDR3 has 17 amino acids. Germline V CDR1 and CDR2: SGDLS, YYNGEE. V lost 4 bases to trimming and J lost 1 base, with 19 bases between them. The CDR3 DNA reads TGTGCCAGCAGCCCACAACAGGGGAGGGGCCGCACAGATACGCAGTATTTT. It codes for CASSPQQGRGRTDTQYF.

The chain links TRBV6-1 to TRBJ2-3; 7 bases line up with TRBD2. CDR1 and CDR2 from the germline V gene are MNHNS and SASEGT. CDR3 length equals 14 residues. The V and J ends lost 6 bases and 1 base, in that order; junction bases with no gene match: 4. In DNA form, the CDR3 reads TGTGCCAGCAGGGTAGCGGGTGGCACAGATACGCAGTATTTT. Protein: CASRVAGGTDTQYF.

The gene calls are TRBV10-3 and TRBJ2-1; D possibly corresponds to TRBD2 (5 bases). The CDR3 runs 17 residues. CDR1 is ENHRY and CDR2 is SYGVKD in the germline V gene. V lost 7 bases to trimming and J lost 6 bases, with 25 bases between them. CDR3 sequence reads: CAITTRPDGIERNEQFF. The CDR3 coding sequence is TGTGCCATCACCACCCGGCCTGACGGGATCGAACGCAATGAGCAGTTCTTC.